Listed below are T cell receptor beta chains from one sample, sequenced in a study of blood T cell dynamics during melanoma immunotherapy. TCRdb's table, derived via immunoSEQ multiplex PCR, lists solely in-frame clones and lacks some. Of about 11,000 clones in the sample, 70% to 90% were seen once. The source material was blood, sampled from a patient treated with checkpoint blockade. Source of these receptors: a human donor with melanoma. Each CDR3 is given with its conserved first and last residue. The D gene is left open where the match is weak. Clone sizes are given selectively: once, few, many, or a class where the clone is expanded.

clone_size,v_call,j_call,d_call,cdr3_aa,cdr3_nt
-,TRBV11-1,TRBJ1-2,-,CASSLATTALYGYTF,TGTGCCAGCAGCTTAGCGACCACAGCCCTCTATGGCTACACCTTC
-,TRBV9,TRBJ2-7,-,CASSPYGKGAYEQYF,TGTGCCAGCAGCCCGTACGGAAAAGGGGCCTACGAGCAGTACTTC
-,TRBV18,TRBJ2-3,-,CASSLRGDLPDTQYF,TGTGCCAGCTCCCTTAGGGGGGACCTGCCAGATACGCAGTATTTT
-,TRBV7-3,TRBJ2-1,-,CASSLRAGGAGNEQFF,TGTGCCAGCAGCTTGAGGGCAGGGGGGGCCGGGAATGAGCAGTTCTTC
-,TRBV2,TRBJ2-2,-,CASSSDTGELFF,TGTGCCAGCAGTAGCGACACCGGGGAGCTGTTTTTT
-,TRBV9,TRBJ1-4,-,CASSAQLPGTTNEKLFF,TGTGCCAGCAGCGCCCAACTCCCAGGGACAACTAATGAAAAACTGTTTTTT
-,TRBV7-2,TRBJ2-3,-,CASSSGGVVSDTQYF,TGTGCCAGCAGCTCGGGCGGGGTGGTGTCAGATACGCAGTATTTT
-,TRBV2,TRBJ1-2,TRBD1,CASSPDRGLNYGYTF,TGTGCCAGCAGTCCGGACAGGGGGCTCAACTATGGCTACACCTTC
few,TRBV4-3,TRBJ2-4,-,CASSQGTLLAKNIQYF,TGCGCCAGCAGCCAAGGGACTTTACTAGCCAAAAACATTCAGTACTTC
few,TRBV5-1,TRBJ2-5,-,CASSLTRWETQYF,TGCGCCAGCAGCTTGACTAGGTGGGAGACCCAGTACTTC
-,TRBV7-2,TRBJ2-2,-,CASSFRGTSGELFF,TGTGCCAGCAGCTTCCGGGGGACCAGCGGGGAGCTGTTTTTT
-,TRBV4-3,TRBJ2-1,TRBD2,CASSPGLAYNEQFF,TGCGCCAGCAGCCCGGGACTAGCCTACAATGAGCAGTTCTTC
-,TRBV10-3,TRBJ1-5,-,CAISEESGSQPQHF,TGTGCCATCAGTGAAGAGAGTGGTTCTCAGCCCCAGCATTTT
-,TRBV7-9,TRBJ2-7,-,CASSFRGSSLYEQYF,TGTGCCAGCAGCTTCAGAGGAAGCTCCCTTTACGAGCAGTACTTC
-,TRBV15,TRBJ2-7,-,CATSRDRSSYEQYF,TGTGCCACCAGCCGCGACCGGAGCTCCTACGAGCAGTACTTC
-,TRBV7-2,TRBJ2-1,TRBD2,CASSSDRGGRYNEQFF,TGTGCCAGCAGCTCGGACCGGGGGGGCCGCTACAATGAGCAGTTCTTC
-,TRBV6-6,TRBJ2-3,TRBD1,CASSPWAGGRDTQYF,TGTGCCAGCAGCCCCTGGGCAGGGGGCCGAGATACGCAGTATTTT
-,TRBV6-6,TRBJ2-5,-,CASSYGGEETQYF,TGTGCCAGCAGTTACGGCGGGGAAGAGACCCAGTACTTC
-,TRBV30,TRBJ1-6,-,CAWIIEGRNSPLHF,TGTGCCTGGATAATCGAAGGCCGGAATTCACCCCTCCACTTT
few,TRBV9,TRBJ2-2,-,CASSGGTGIGTGELFF,TGTGCCAGCAGCGGGGGAACAGGGATCGGCACCGGGGAGCTGTTTTTT
-,TRBV6-1,TRBJ2-7,-,CASSELGDSGTQRDEQYF,TGTGCCAGCAGTGAATTAGGGGATTCCGGGACCCAACGGGACGAGCAGTACTTC
-,TRBV4-3,TRBJ1-2,-,CSSSQDRTAVRGYGYTF,TGCTCCAGCAGCCAAGATAGGACAGCTGTACGGGGGTATGGCTACACCTTC
-,TRBV7-8,TRBJ2-5,-,CASSSRTIQETQYF,TGTGCCAGCAGCTCGCGGACAATCCAAGAGACCCAGTACTTC
-,TRBV10-3,TRBJ2-3,-,CAISEQAHSTDTQYF,TGTGCCATCAGTGAGCAGGCCCATAGCACAGATACGCAGTATTTT
-,TRBV7-6,TRBJ1-1,-,CASSADLNTEAFF,TGTGCCAGCAGCGCGGACCTAAACACTGAAGCTTTCTTT
-,TRBV7-8,TRBJ2-7,-,CASSRGHPEQYF,TGTGCCAGCAGCCGGGGACACCCCGAGCAGTACTTC
-,TRBV18,TRBJ2-3,-,CASSPPRSTDTQYF,TGTGCCAGCTCACCACCGAGGAGCACAGATACGCAGTATTTT
-,TRBV18,TRBJ1-4,-,CASSFGGATNEKLFF,TGTGCCAGCTCATTTGGGGGTGCAACTAATGAAAAACTGTTTTTT